This entry is about one T cell receptor beta chain. In the authors' methods: From reference gene primer amplification, estimates of nucleated cell counts were derived. TCRdb keeps only in-frame clones here, not all; method: immunoSEQ multiplex PCR. Clonal size and the V and J genes are those of that table, whereas D and trimming came from the DNA. The table records some 170,000 clones, 85% of them present only once. This entry is derived from a study of blood T cell repertoires in COVID-19. Germline CDR1 and CDR2: MNHNY and SVGAGI (reference sequence). The CDR3 runs 11 residues. V gave up 5 bases and J gave up 8 bases, with 9 bases separating them. Participants, roughly 18 to 89 years old, spanned about two dozen US areas. Cohorts were based on clinical histories the participants reported. Cohort 3 donors were reported recovered after two negative PCRs, clearance, or symptom resolution.

The V and J genes are TRBV6-6 and TRBJ1-1; D gene unclear. Sequencing was performed on PBMCs or T cells enriched from blood (not recorded which). This TCR derives from a man in his forties who had recovered from COVID-19. CDR3 DNA sequence: TGTGCCAGCAGTCCACAGCGGGAAGCTTTCTTT. This codes for CASSPQREAFF.